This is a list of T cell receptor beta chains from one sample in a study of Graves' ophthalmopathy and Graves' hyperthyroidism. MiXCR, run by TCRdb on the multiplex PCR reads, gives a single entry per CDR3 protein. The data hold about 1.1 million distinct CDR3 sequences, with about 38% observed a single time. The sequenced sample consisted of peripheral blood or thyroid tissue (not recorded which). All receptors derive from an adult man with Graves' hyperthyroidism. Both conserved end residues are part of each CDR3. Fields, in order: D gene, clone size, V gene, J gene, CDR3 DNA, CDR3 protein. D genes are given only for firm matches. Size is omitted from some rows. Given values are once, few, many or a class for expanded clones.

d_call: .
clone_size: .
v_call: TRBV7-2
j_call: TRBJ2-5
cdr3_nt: TGTGCCAGCAGCTTAAAGGGGCGGGAGACCCAGTACTTC
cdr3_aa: CASSLKGRETQYF

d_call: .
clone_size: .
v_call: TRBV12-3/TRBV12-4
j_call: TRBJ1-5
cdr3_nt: TGTGCCAGCACCCTTAAGGGGGATCAGCCCCAGCATTTT
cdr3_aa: CASTLKGDQPQHF

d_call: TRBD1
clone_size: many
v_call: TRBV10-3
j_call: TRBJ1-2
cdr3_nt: TGTGCCACCGGGGACAGGCGACTAAGCTACACCTTC
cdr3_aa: CATGDRRLSYTF

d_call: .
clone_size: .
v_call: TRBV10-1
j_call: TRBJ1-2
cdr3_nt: TGCGCCAGCAGTCAGACGAAAGGCTACACCTTC
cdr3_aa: CASSQTKGYTF

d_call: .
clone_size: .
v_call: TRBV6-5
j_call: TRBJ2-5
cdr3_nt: TGTGCCAGCAGGGAACTAGAACAAACGGGGACCCAGTACTTC
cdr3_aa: CASRELEQTGTQYF

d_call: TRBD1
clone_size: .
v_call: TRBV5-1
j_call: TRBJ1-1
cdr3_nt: TGCGCCAACAGGGGGGCACGAGGAGGCACTGAAGCTTTCTTT
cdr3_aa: CANRGARGGTEAFF

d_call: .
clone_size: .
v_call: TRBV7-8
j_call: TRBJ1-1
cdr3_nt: TGTGCCAGCAGTTCCAACACGGGTGAAGCTTTCTTT
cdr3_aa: CASSSNTGEAFF

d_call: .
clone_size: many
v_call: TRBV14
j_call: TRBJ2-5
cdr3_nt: TGTGCCAGCAGCGAAAATCAGTACCAAGAGACCCAGTACTTC
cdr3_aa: CASSENQYQETQYF

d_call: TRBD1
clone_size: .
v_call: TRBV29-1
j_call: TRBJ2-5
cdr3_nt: TGCAGCGTGGGCACAGGGGGAGACCAAGAGACCCAGTACTTC
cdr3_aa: CSVGTGGDQETQYF

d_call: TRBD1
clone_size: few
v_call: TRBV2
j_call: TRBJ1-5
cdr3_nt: TGTGCCAGCTCACCCCAGGACAGGGGGCTTCAGCCCCAGCATTTT
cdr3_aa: CASSPQDRGLQPQHF

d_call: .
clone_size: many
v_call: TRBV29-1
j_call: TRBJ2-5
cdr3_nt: TGCAGCGTTGAAGGGGAAGGGAGACAGGGACTGGAGACCCAGTACTTC
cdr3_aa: CSVEGEGRQGLETQYF

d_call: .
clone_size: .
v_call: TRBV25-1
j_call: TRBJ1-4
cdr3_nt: TGTGCCAGCAGTTACTCGATGCCGGGGGGTGAAAAACTGTTTTTT
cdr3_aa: CASSYSMPGGEKLFF

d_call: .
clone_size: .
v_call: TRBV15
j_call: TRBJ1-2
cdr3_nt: TGTGCCACTAGCGGAGCCCAGAATAACTATGGCTACACCTTC
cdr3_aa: CATSGAQNNYGYTF

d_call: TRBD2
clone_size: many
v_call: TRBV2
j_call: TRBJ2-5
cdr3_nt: TGTGCCAGCAGTGAAAGCCTAGCGGGGGGCCAAGAGACCCAGTACTTC
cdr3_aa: CASSESLAGGQETQYF

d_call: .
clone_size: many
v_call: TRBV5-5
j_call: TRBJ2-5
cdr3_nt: TGTGCCAGCAGCATGGTGGGTTGGGAGACCCAGTACTTC
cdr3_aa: CASSMVGWETQYF

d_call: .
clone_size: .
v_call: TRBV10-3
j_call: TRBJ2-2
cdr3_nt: TGTGCCAGCAGTTACCTGGCGAGCGCGAACACCGGGGAGCTGTTTTTT
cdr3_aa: CASSYLASANTGELFF

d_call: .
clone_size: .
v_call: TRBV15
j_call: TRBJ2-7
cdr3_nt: TGTGCCACCAGTCTAGACCGGGACTACGAGCAGTACTTC
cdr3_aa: CATSLDRDYEQYF

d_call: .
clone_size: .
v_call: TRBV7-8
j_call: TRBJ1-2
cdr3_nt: TGTGCCAGCAGTATAACCAGGGATTCCTATGGCTACACCTTC
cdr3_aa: CASSITRDSYGYTF

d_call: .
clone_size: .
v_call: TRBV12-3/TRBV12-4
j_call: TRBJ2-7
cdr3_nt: TGTGCCAGCAGTTTAGTTTTGGACAGAAAGATGGGGGAGCAGTACTTC
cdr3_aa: CASSLVLDRKMGEQYF

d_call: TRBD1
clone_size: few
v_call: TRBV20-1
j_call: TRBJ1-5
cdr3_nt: TGCAGTGCTCAGACAGGGGGTTATAGCAATCAGCCCCAGCATTTT
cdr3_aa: CSAQTGGYSNQPQHF

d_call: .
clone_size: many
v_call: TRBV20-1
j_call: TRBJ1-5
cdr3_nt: TGCAGTGCTAGCCGGGGTTTGCGCAATCAGCCCCAGCATTTT
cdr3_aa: CSASRGLRNQPQHF

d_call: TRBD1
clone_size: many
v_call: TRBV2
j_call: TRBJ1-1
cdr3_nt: TGTGCCAGCAGTCGGACAGGCGTACGGAACACTGAAGCTTTCTTT
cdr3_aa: CASSRTGVRNTEAFF

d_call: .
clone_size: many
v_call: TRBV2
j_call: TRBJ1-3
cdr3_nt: TGTGCCAGCAGAGTACGGGACCTCTCTGGAAACACCATATATTTT
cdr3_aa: CASRVRDLSGNTIYF

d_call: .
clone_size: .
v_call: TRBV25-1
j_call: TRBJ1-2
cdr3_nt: TGTGCCAGCTTGGGAGGGTTCTCTGGCTACACCTTC
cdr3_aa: CASLGGFSGYTF

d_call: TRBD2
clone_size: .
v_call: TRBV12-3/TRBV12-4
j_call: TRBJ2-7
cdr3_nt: TGTGCCAGCAGTACGAACACGGGGGGCTACGAGCAGTACTTC
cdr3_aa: CASSTNTGGYEQYF

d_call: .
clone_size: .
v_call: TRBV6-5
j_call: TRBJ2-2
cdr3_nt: TGTGCCAGCAGTTACTTACCTTTCGAGAACACCGGGGAGCTGTTTTTT
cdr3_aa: CASSYLPFENTGELFF

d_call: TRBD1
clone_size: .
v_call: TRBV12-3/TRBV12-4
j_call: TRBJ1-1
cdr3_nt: TGTGCCAGCAGCTCCCGGGACAGGGGGCTTTACACTGAAGCTTTCTTT
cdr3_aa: CASSSRDRGLYTEAFF

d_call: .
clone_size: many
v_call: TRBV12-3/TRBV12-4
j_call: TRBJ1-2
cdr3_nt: TGTGCCAGCAGTTCATCCGAGAGACAGAGGGGGGATGGCTACACCTTC
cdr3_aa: CASSSSERQRGDGYTF

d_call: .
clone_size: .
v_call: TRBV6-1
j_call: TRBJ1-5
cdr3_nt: TGTGCCAGCAGTGAATGGGGGGACAATCAGCCCCAGCATTTT
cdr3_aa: CASSEWGDNQPQHF

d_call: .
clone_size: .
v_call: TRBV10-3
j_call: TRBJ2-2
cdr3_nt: TGTGCCATCAGTGAGTCGTCACAGGGGGAGCTGTTTTTT
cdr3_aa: CAISESSQGELFF

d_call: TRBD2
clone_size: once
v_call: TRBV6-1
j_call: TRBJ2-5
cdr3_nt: TGTGCCAGCAGAGGGACTAGCGGGATTGAGACCCAGTACTTC
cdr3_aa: CASRGTSGIETQYF

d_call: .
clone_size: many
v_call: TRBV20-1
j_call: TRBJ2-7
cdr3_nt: TGCAGTGCTAGACTTCCAAGCTCCTACGAGCAGTACTTC
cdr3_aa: CSARLPSSYEQYF

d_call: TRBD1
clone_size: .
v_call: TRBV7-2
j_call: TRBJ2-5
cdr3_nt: TGTGCCAGCAGCTTTACAGGGGATCCAGAGACCCAGTACTTC
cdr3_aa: CASSFTGDPETQYF

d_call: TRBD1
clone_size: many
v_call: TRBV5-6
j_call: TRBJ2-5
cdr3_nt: TGTGCCAGCAGCTTGCGGGACAGCGCGCCCGAGACCCAGTACTTC
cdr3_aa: CASSLRDSAPETQYF

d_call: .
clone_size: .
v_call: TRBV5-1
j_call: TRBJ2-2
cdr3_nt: TGCGCCAGCAGCTTAGAGAGCCCCATGCTGGCCGGGGAGCTGTTTTTT
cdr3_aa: CASSLESPMLAGELFF

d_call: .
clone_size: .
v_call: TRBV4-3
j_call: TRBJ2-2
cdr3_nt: TGCGCCAGCAGCCAAGATGTCAGGGTGAGGACCGGGGAGCTGTTTTTT
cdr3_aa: CASSQDVRVRTGELFF

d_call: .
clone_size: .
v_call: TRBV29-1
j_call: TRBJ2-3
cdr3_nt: TGCAGCTCCTCTGACCCGAGAACAGATACGCAGTATTTT
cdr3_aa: CSSSDPRTDTQYF

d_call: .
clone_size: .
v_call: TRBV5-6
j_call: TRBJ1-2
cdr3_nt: TGTGCCAGCAGCCGCGCGGGGGTTAACTATGGCTACACCTTC
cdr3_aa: CASSRAGVNYGYTF

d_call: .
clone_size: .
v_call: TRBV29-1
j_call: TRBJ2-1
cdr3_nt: TGCAGCGTCGCGAGACAAACCTACAATGAGCAGTTCTTC
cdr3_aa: CSVARQTYNEQFF

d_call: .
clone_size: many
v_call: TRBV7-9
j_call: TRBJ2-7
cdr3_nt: TGTGCCAGCAGCCTAACCACGACAGGTCTAATGTACGAGCAGTACTTC
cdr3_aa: CASSLTTTGLMYEQYF

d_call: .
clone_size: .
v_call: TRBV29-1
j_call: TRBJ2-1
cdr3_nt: TGCACCGTCGTTGTAGGGAGCTCCTACAATGAGCAGTTCTTC
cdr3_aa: CTVVVGSSYNEQFF

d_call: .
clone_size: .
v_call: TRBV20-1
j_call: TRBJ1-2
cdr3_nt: TGCAGTGCAAAGAGCGGGACACATGGCTACACCTTC
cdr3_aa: CSAKSGTHGYTF

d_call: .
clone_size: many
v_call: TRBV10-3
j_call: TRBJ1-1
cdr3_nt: TGTGCCATCAGGTTCGGGGGGAGGACTGAAGCTTTCTTT
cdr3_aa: CAIRFGGRTEAFF